The 32 T cell receptor beta chains below come from one sample, sequenced in a study of OX40 agonist ivuxolimab in advanced cancers. Clones were sequenced by immunoSEQ multiplex PCR, and TCRdb holds only the in-frame ones, with some missing. Of some 41,000 clones in the sample, about 89% were seen once. The material was CD4+ or CD8+ T cells sorted from blood, obtained in a trial of the OX40 agonist ivuxolimab. These TCRs come from an adult with an advanced solid tumor such as melanoma, head and neck, liver or kidney cancer.

The rearrangement links TRBV6-5 to TRBJ2-3, with a tentative D call TRBD1 (7 bases). Germline lookup yields CDR1 MNHEY and CDR2 SVGAGI. This CDR3 region has 16 residues. Trimming shortened V by 2 bases and J by 4 bases, and 16 bases separated the two germline ends. DNA of the CDR3: TGTGCCAGCAGTTACATATCAGGGGGGATGGCAGATACGCAGTATTTT. It codes for CASSYISGGMADTQYF.

V and J are TRBV5-1 and TRBJ1-1, with D maybe TRBD1 (6 bases). The CDR3 is made up of 14 amino acids. Germline loops: CDR1 SGHRS, CDR2 YFSETQ. Trimming left V 4 bases short and J 1 base short, with 11 bases between. The CDR3 is CASSRTVKNTEAFF. CDR3 nucleotide sequence: TGCGCCAGCAGCAGGACAGTCAAGAACACTGAAGCTTTCTTT.

V and J are TRBV14 and TRBJ2-7, with 7 bases identical to TRBD1. J was trimmed by 6 bases and V by 5 bases; bases with no gene match: 7. The CDR3 loop spans 13 amino acids. Germline V CDR1 and CDR2: SGHDN, FVKESK. As DNA, the CDR3 is TGTGCCAGCAGCAAGATACCAGGGGGCGAGCAGTACTTC. This codes for CASSKIPGGEQYF. Filled out from reference TRBV14 and TRBJ2-7, the complete variable domain reads EAGVTQFPSHSVIEKGQTVTLRCDPISGHDNLYWYRRVMGKEIKFLLHFVKESKQDESGMPNNRFLAERTGGTYSTLKVQPAELEDSGVYFCASSKIPGGEQYFGPGTRLTVT.

This clone was detected once. The chain links TRBV7-8 to TRBJ2-1, with D hard to call. In germline, CDR1 is SGHVS, CDR2 FQNEAQ. Trimming removed 3 bases from V and 0 bases from J, with 9 bases in between. The CDR3 spans 15 residues. As DNA, the CDR3 is TGTGCCAGCAGCTTTCCAAGCATCTCCTACAATGAGCAGTTCTTC. Its protein is CASSFPSISYNEQFF.

This clone was counted a few times. The chain employs TRBV2 and TRBJ2-7; unclear D gene. Per the germline V gene, CDR1 is SNHLY and CDR2 is FYNNEI. V was shortened by 7 bases and J by 4 bases, with 11 bases between the two germline ends. CDR3 length: 12 amino acids. The CDR3 region is CASNYPSYEQYF. As DNA, the CDR3 is TGTGCCAGCAACTACCCCAGTTACGAGCAGTACTTC.

J is TRBJ1-3 and V is TRBV7-3; D uncertain. The CDR3 is made up of 13 amino acids. CDR1 and CDR2 from the germline V gene are SGHTA and FQGTGA. Between the trimmed V and J ends, which lost 4 bases and 4 bases, there was a span of 8 bases. The CDR3 reads CASSSRGGNTIYF. CDR3 nucleotides: TGTGCCAGCAGCTCCCGTGGGGGAAACACCATATATTTT. Full variable domain (outside the CDR3, taken from reference TRBV7-3 and TRBJ1-3): GAGVSQTPSNKVTEKGKYVELRCDPISGHTALYWYRQSLGQGPEFLIYFQGTGAADDSGLPNDRFFAVRPEGSVSTLKIQRTERGDSAVYLCASSSRGGNTIYFGEGSWLTVV.

The rearrangement joins TRBV5-1 to TRBJ1-1; D remains ambiguous. The CDR3 runs to 15 residues. Germline V gives CDR1 SGHRS, CDR2 YFSETQ. The V gene lost 1 base and the J gene lost 1 base, with 11 bases spanning the gap. CDR3 amino acids: CASSLSVDWNTEAFF. The DNA of the CDR3 is TGCGCCAGCAGCTTGTCAGTTGACTGGAACACTGAAGCTTTCTTT.

J is TRBJ1-4 and V is TRBV19, with 7 bases identical to TRBD1. The CDR3 sequence is 13 residues long. Trimming cost V 7 bases and J 7 bases; bases outside gene matches: 6. Germline CDR1 is LNHDA and CDR2 is SQIVND (reference sequence). CDR3 sequence: CASMDRRGEKLFF. CDR3 sequence (DNA): TGTGCCAGTATGGACAGGCGGGGTGAAAAACTGTTTTTT. Combining the CDR3 with reference TRBV19 and TRBJ1-4 gives the whole variable domain DGGITQSPKYLFRKEGQNVTLSCEQNLNHDAMYWYRQDPGQGLRLIYYSQIVNDFQKGDIAEGYSVSREKKESFPLTVTSAQKNPTAFYLCASMDRRGEKLFFGSGTQLSVL.

The chain uses TRBV19 and TRBJ1-2; tentative D call: TRBD1 (5 bases). The germline V gene encodes CDR1 LNHDA and CDR2 SQIVND (reference sequence). With 6 bases removed from V and 3 bases from J, the gap between germline ends came to 14 bases. The CDR3 sequence is 14 residues long. CDR3 in amino acids: CASRANRLHYGYTF. CDR3 nucleotides: TGTGCCAGTAGGGCTAACAGGTTACACTATGGCTACACCTTC. Variable domain in full (rest from reference TRBV19 and TRBJ1-2): DGGITQSPKYLFRKEGQNVTLSCEQNLNHDAMYWYRQDPGQGLRLIYYSQIVNDFQKGDIAEGYSVSREKKESFPLTVTSAQKNPTAFYLCASRANRLHYGYTFGSGTRLTVV.

This chain joins TRBV6-1 and TRBJ1-5; maybe TRBD1 (5 bases). V lost 5 bases and J 5 bases, leaving 13 bases between the germline ends. The CDR3 has 14 amino acids. The germline gives CDR1 MNHNS, CDR2 SASEGT. CDR3 nucleotide sequence: TGTGCCAGCAGTATCTCCGGGGCAGATCAGCCCCAGCATTTT. The encoded protein is CASSISGADQPQHF.

The chain couples TRBV27 to TRBJ2-3; 7 nucleotides agree with TRBD2. The CDR3 extends over 15 amino acids. Unmatched junction bases numbered 10, after V lost 6 bases and J lost 4 bases. Germline assignment: CDR1 MNHEY and CDR2 SMNVEV (reference sequence). This chain's CDR3 is CASSRRGGGPDTQYF. The CDR3 DNA reads TGTGCCAGCAGCCGACGCGGGGGAGGTCCAGATACGCAGTATTTT.

The chain couples TRBV7-9 to TRBJ2-2; D is ambiguous. Germline V gene data show CDR1 as SEHNR and CDR2 as FQNEAQ (reference sequence). CDR3 length: 16 amino acids. The ends were cut back, 5 bases at V and 2 bases at J, with 15 bases in the middle. As DNA, the CDR3 is TGTGCCAGCAGCCCAGACTCGCTTTCAAACACCGGGGAGCTGTTTTTT. Amino acid sequence: CASSPDSLSNTGELFF. Drawing the rest from reference TRBV7-9 and TRBJ2-2, the complete variable domain is DTGVSQNPRHKITKRGQNVTFRCDPISEHNRLYWYRQTLGQGPEFLTYFQNEAQLEKSRLLSDRFSAERPKGSFSTLEIQRTEQGDSAMYLCASSPDSLSNTGELFFGEGSRLTVL.

The chain combines TRBV2 with TRBJ2-3, with D perhaps matching TRBD1 (5 bases). Germline loops: CDR1 SNHLY, CDR2 FYNNEI. Trimming stripped 6 bases from V and 6 bases from J, with 13 bases between. The CDR3 runs to 13 residues. The CDR3 spells CASSQGRTDTQYF. DNA for the CDR3: TGTGCCAGCAGCCAGGGTCGTACGGATACGCAGTATTTT.

The chain joins TRBV5-4 to TRBJ2-3; TRBD2 aligns across 7 bases. Germline loops: CDR1 SGHNT, CDR2 YYREEE (reference sequence). Trimming at V came to 3 bases and at J to 3 bases, leaving 13 bases not matched to a gene. The CDR3 contains 17 residues. The CDR3 is CASSSPAGASRTDTQYF. CDR3 DNA sequence: TGTGCCAGCAGCTCCCCCGCGGGAGCTAGTCGGACAGATACGCAGTATTTT.

This clone was detected only a few times. The rearrangement joins TRBV15 to TRBJ1-1; D unclear. The V end was cut by 5 bases, the J end by 1 base, with 8 bases between. Looked up from germline, CDR1 is LNHNV and CDR2 is YYDKDF (reference sequence). This CDR3 has 13 amino acids. The CDR3 nucleotides are TGTGCCACCAGCCGGGGAAGGAACACTGAAGCTTTCTTT. Translated: CATSRGRNTEAFF. The full variable domain, completed using reference TRBV15 and TRBJ1-1, is DAMVIQNPRYQVTQFGKPVTLSCSQTLNHNVMYWYQQKSSQAPKLLFHYYDKDFNNEADTPDNFQSRRPNTSFCFLDIRSPGLGDTAMYLCATSRGRNTEAFFGQGTRLTVV.

The V and J genes are TRBV18 and TRBJ1-1, with TRBD1 matching 8 bases. This CDR3 is built from 14 residues. Per the germline V gene, CDR1 is KGHSH and CDR2 is LQKENI. V lost 5 bases to trimming and J lost 2 bases; unmatched junction nucleotides: 4. Written as DNA, the CDR3 is TGTGCCAGCTCATCCGACAGGGGTAACACTGAAGCTTTCTTT. Translation: CASSSDRGNTEAFF.

The J gene is TRBJ1-2, the V gene TRBV29-1, with D perhaps TRBD1 (6 bases). The germline V and J ends were trimmed by 7 bases and 5 bases, with 17 bases remaining between them. The CDR3 runs to 13 residues. Germline CDR1 and CDR2: SQVTM and ANQGSEA. The CDR3 nucleotides are TGCAGCGCGAGGGAGGGGGTGGCTTATGGCTACACCTTC. Translating gives CSAREGVAYGYTF.

This chain joins TRBV10-2 and TRBJ2-7; D is ambiguous. CDR1 is WSHSY and CDR2 is SAAADI in the germline V gene. This CDR3 comprises 13 residues. V was trimmed by 1 base and J by 1 base, leaving 5 bases between them. Here the CDR3 reads CASSEFPSYEQYF. In DNA, the CDR3 is TGCGCCAGCAGTGAGTTTCCGTCCTACGAGCAGTACTTC.

This clone was detected only once. V gene TRBV19 combines with J gene TRBJ1-5; a weak D match, TRBD1 (6 bases). This CDR3 comprises 15 residues. Trimming left V 5 bases short and J 3 bases short, with 14 bases between. Germline V gene data show CDR1 as LNHDA and CDR2 as SQIVND (reference sequence). The CDR3 DNA follows: TGTGCCAGTAGTTTTAGAGGACAGATCAATCAGCCCCAGCATTTT. Its translation is CASSFRGQINQPQHF.

The chain recombines TRBV7-7 with TRBJ2-6; D may be TRBD2 (5 bases). V lost 1 base and J lost 0, with 13 bases in between. Germline V CDR1 and CDR2: SSHAT, FNYEAQ (reference sequence). CDR3 length: 18 residues. CDR3 nucleotides: TGTGCCAGCAGCTTAGGGACTTCTCCTACCTCTGGGGCCAACGTCCTGACTTTC. It codes for CASSLGTSPTSGANVLTF.

The rearrangement links TRBV19 to TRBJ2-1, with unresolved D. V was pared by 4 bases and J by 2 bases, with 9 bases between. The CDR3 extends over 14 amino acids. Germline CDR1 is LNHDA and CDR2 is SQIVND (reference sequence). The CDR3 loop is CASSNPGTYNEQFF. The CDR3 coding sequence is TGTGCCAGTAGTAACCCGGGTACCTACAATGAGCAGTTCTTC.

The rearrangement links TRBV5-4 to TRBJ2-3; 8 bases line up with TRBD2. The CDR3 has 17 amino acids. With V trimmed by 3 bases and J by 1 base, 10 bases remained unmatched. CDR1 is SGHNT and CDR2 is YYREEE in the germline V gene (reference sequence). This CDR3 is CASSSGLVGGGTDTQYF. The CDR3 DNA reads TGTGCCAGCAGCTCGGGACTAGTGGGGGGGGGCACAGATACGCAGTATTTT.

This clone was seen a few times. The rearrangement uses TRBV4-1 and TRBJ2-1, with D possibly being TRBD2 (7 bases). V shed 2 bases and J shed 0 bases, with 14 bases lying between them. Germline CDR1 is MGHRA and CDR2 is YSYEKL. The CDR3 spans 17 residues. CDR3 in amino acids: CASSQRLGGASYNEQFF. The CDR3 DNA reads TGCGCCAGCAGCCAAAGATTGGGGGGGGCCTCCTACAATGAGCAGTTCTTC.

V is TRBV7-2 and J is TRBJ2-7; D possibly matches TRBD1 or TRBD2 (5 bases each). CDR1 is SGHTA, CDR2 FQGNSA, per germline. This CDR3 is built from 13 residues. The germline V and J ends were trimmed by 3 bases and 5 bases, with 11 bases remaining between them. This CDR3 reads CASSLGPRDEQYF. As DNA, the CDR3 is TGTGCCAGCAGCTTGGGACCTCGGGACGAGCAGTACTTC.

This clone has a single count. This chain joins TRBV28 and TRBJ1-1; TRBD1 agrees at 8 bases. J gave up 0 bases and V 5 bases, and 11 bases lay outside the gene matches. The CDR3 loop spans 17 amino acids. CDR1 MDHEN and CDR2 SYDVKM come from the germline V gene. The CDR3 here is CASSLYGTGPLNTEAFF. DNA for the CDR3: TGTGCCAGCAGTCTATACGGGACAGGACCATTGAACACTGAAGCTTTCTTT.

This clone was seen a single time. J is TRBJ1-2 and V is TRBV29-1; tentative D call: TRBD1 (5 bases). Germline V CDR1 and CDR2: SQVTM, ANQGSEA. This CDR3 is 11 amino acids long. V was pared by 7 bases and J by 3 bases, with 9 bases between. CDR3 loop: CSARGDYGYTF. The CDR3 coding sequence is TGCAGCGCCCGGGGGGACTATGGCTACACCTTC.

The CDR3, as DNA: TGTGCCAGCCGCAGGTGGGGGGAGAACTACGAGCAGTACTTC. Its translation is CASRRWGENYEQYF. The chain links TRBV13 to TRBJ2-7; D might be TRBD2 (6 bases). Trimming removed 8 bases from V and 3 bases from J, with 17 bases in between. Germline CDR1 PRHDT, CDR2 FYEKMQ (reference sequence). This CDR3 is built from 14 residues. The variable domain in full, with the rest retrieved from reference TRBV13 and TRBJ2-7, is AAGVIQSPRHLIKEKRETATLKCYPIPRHDTVYWYQQGPGQDPQFLISFYEKMQSDKGSIPDRFSAQQFSDYHSELNMSSLELGDSALYFCASRRWGENYEQYFGPGTRLTVT.

This clone appeared a single time. The rearrangement joins TRBV5-4 to TRBJ2-3; D gene ambiguous. Germline lookup yields CDR1 SGHNT and CDR2 YYREEE (reference sequence). The CDR3 extends over 13 amino acids. V lost 0 bases to trimming and J lost 0 bases, with 2 bases between them. CDR3 sequence: CASSLGSTDTQYF. CDR3 sequence (DNA): TGTGCCAGCAGCTTGGGCAGCACAGATACGCAGTATTTT.

This chain uses TRBV9 with TRBJ2-5; D not certain. CDR3 length: 13 residues. CDR1 is SGDLS, CDR2 YYNGEE, per germline. Trimming removed 3 bases from V and 0 bases from J, with 6 bases in between. CDR3 protein: CASSGGYQETQYF. In DNA, the CDR3 is TGTGCCAGCAGCGGGGGATACCAAGAGACCCAGTACTTC.

The V call is TRBV14, the J call TRBJ1-2; D gene uncertain. The V end was cut by 1 base, the J end by 4 bases, with 7 bases between. Per germline, CDR1 SGHDN and CDR2 FVKESK. The CDR3 is 13 residues long. This CDR3 reads CASSQGSAYGYTF. The CDR3 DNA reads TGTGCCAGCAGCCAAGGGTCGGCCTATGGCTACACCTTC.

The V and J genes are TRBV5-4 and TRBJ1-3; D unresolved. CDR1 and CDR2 from the germline V gene are SGHNT and YYREEE (reference sequence). Trimming took 4 bases from V and 3 from J, leaving 14 bases between them. This CDR3 has 15 amino acids. The CDR3 sequence is CASSQLGQSGNTIYF. CDR3 nucleotide sequence: TGTGCCAGCAGCCAACTTGGGCAAAGTGGAAACACCATATATTTT.

This clone was seen a handful of times. V usage is TRBV7-9 and J usage is TRBJ1-5, with TRBD1 as a possible D gene (6 bases). The CDR3 runs to 15 residues. The germline CDR1 and CDR2 sequences are SEHNR and FQNEAQ (reference sequence). V lost 5 bases and J lost 3, with 14 bases in between. CDR3 amino acids: CASSRHDRPNQPQHF. The CDR3 DNA reads as TGTGCCAGCAGCAGACATGACAGGCCCAATCAGCCCCAGCATTTT.